This T cell receptor (beta chain) was retrieved from a study of T cell clonality in common variable immunodeficiency. Regarding the study as a whole: Reportedly, TCR beta sequences from common variable immunodeficiency showed fewer deletions and N-nucleotide insertions. Shared TCRbeta clones were fewer between CVID subjects than controls. The cause of increased CVID clonality remains unclear without subpopulation sequencing. CVID subjects showed higher TCRbeta clonality than healthy controls.

Trimming shortened V by 6 bases and J by 1 base, and 18 bases separated the two germline ends. Germline CDR1 and CDR2: MNHEY and SVGEGT. There are 16 residues in the CDR3. In its sample, this clone was seen many times. Its target is not known. The read finishes 3 residues shy of the CDR3 end, and the germline J gene is used to complete it. Clones were sequenced by immunoSEQ multiplex PCR, and TCRdb holds only the in-frame ones, with some missing. In total the sample includes 15,000 to 20,000 clones, none of them seen once. CVID subjects were 15 female and fewer than 35 male, aged about 8 to 65. This sequence was found in a human donor with common variable immunodeficiency. The material sequenced was peripheral blood mononuclear cells. The rearrangement links TRBV6-2 or TRBV6-3 to TRBJ2-5; no definite D call. The part of the CDR3 DNA that was read is TGTGCCAGCAGCCCACGCTTAATGGCACGCCAAGAGACC. Translating it yields CASSPRLMARQET. The entire CDR3 sequence reads CASSPRLMARQETQYF.